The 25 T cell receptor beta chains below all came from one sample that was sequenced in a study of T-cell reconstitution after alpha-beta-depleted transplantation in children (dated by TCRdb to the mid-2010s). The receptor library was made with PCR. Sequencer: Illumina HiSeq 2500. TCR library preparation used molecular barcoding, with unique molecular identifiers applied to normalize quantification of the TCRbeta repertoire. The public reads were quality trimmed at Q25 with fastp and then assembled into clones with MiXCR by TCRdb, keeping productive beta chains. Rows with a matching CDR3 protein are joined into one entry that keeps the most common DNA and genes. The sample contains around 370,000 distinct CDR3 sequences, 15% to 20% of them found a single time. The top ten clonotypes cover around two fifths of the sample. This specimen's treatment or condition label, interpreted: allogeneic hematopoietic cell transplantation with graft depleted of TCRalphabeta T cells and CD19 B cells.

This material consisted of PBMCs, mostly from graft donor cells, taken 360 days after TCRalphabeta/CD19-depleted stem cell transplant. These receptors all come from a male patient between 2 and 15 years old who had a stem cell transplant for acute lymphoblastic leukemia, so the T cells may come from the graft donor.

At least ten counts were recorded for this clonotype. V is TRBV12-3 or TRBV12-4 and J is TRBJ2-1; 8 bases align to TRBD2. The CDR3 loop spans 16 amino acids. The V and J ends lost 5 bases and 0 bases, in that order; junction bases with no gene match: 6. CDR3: CASSPRLASSYNEQFF. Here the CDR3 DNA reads TGTGCCAGCAGTCCCCGACTAGCGAGCTCCTACAATGAGCAGTTCTTC.

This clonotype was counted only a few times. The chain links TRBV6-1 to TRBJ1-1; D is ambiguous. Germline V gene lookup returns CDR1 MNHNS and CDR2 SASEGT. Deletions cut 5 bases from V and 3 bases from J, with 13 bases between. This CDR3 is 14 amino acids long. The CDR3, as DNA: TGTGCCAGCAGTCAACGCGGAGCGCACACTGAAGCTTTCTTT. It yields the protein CASSQRGAHTEAFF.

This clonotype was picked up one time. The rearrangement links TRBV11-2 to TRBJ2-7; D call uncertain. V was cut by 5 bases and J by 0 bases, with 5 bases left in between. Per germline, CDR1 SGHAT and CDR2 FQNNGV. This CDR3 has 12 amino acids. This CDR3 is CASSIVSYEQYF. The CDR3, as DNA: TGTGCCAGCAGCATCGTCTCCTACGAGCAGTACTTC.

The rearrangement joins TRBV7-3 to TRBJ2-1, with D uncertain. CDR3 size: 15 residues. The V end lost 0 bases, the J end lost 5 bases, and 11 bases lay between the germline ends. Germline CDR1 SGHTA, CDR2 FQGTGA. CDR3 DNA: TGTGCCAGCAGCTTAACGCGTGGGGATAACAATGAGCAGTTCTTC. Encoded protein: CASSLTRGDNNEQFF.

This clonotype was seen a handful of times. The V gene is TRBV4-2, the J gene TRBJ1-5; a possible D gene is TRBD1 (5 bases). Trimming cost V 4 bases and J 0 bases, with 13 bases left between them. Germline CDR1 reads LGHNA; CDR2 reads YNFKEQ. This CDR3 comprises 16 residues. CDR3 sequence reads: CASSRYLQDSNQPQHF. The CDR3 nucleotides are TGTGCCAGCAGCCGATACCTACAGGATAGCAATCAGCCCCAGCATTTT.

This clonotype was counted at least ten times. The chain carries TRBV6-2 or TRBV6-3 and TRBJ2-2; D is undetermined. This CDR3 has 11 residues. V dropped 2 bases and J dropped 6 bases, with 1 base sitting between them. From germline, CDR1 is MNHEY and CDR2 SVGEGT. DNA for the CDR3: TGTGCCAGCAGTTACGCCGGGGAGCTGTTTTTT. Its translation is CASSYAGELFF.

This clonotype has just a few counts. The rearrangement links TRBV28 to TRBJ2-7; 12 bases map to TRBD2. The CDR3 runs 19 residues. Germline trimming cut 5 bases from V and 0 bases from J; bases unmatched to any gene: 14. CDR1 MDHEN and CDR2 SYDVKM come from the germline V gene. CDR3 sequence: CASSALTSGSTKISYEQYF. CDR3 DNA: TGTGCCAGCAGTGCCTTGACTAGCGGGAGTACGAAGATCTCCTACGAGCAGTACTTC.

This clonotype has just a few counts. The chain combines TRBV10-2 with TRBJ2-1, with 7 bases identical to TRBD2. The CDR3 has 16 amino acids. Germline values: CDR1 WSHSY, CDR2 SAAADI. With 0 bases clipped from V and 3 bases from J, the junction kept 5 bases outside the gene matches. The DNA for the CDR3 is TGCGCCAGCAGTGAGTCGCCAAGCGGGATCTACAATGAGCAGTTCTTC. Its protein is CASSESPSGIYNEQFF.

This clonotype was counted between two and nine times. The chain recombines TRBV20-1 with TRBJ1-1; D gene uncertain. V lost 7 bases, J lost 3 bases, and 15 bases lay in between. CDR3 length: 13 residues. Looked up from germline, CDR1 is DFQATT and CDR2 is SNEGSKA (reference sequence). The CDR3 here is CSVLSRLDTEAFF. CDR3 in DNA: TGCAGTGTCCTCAGTCGGCTCGACACTGAAGCTTTCTTT.

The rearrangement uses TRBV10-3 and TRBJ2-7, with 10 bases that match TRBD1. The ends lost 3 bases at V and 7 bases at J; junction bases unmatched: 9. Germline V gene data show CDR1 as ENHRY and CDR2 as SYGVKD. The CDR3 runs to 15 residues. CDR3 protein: CAISDPGQGLGEQYF. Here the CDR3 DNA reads TGTGCCATCAGTGATCCGGGACAGGGGTTAGGGGAGCAGTACTTC.

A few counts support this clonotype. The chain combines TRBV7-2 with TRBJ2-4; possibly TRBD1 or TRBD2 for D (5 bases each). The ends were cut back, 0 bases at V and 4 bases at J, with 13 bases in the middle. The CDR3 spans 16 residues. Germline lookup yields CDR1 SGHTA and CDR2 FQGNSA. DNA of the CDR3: TGTGCCAGCAGCTTAGCCGAGTATGAGGGGAAAAACATTCAGTACTTC. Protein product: CASSLAEYEGKNIQYF. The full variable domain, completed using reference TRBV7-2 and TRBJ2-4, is GAGVSQSPSNKVTEKGKDVELRCDPISGHTALYWYRQSLGQGLEFLIYFQGNSAPDKSGLPSDRFSAERTGGSVSTLTIQRTQQEDSAVYLCASSLAEYEGKNIQYFGAGTRLSVL.

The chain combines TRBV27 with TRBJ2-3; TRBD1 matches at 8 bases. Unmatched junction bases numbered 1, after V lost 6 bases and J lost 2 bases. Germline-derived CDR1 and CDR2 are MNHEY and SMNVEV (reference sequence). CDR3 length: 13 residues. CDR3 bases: TGTGCCAGCAGGACAGGGGACACAGATACGCAGTATTTT. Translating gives CASRTGDTDTQYF.

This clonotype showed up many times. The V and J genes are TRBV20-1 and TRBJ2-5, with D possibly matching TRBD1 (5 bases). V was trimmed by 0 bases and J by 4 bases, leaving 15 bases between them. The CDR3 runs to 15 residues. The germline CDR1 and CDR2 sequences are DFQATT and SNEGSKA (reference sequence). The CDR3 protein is CSARDFARASETQYF. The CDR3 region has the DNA TGCAGTGCTAGAGATTTCGCCAGGGCCTCAGAGACCCAGTACTTC.

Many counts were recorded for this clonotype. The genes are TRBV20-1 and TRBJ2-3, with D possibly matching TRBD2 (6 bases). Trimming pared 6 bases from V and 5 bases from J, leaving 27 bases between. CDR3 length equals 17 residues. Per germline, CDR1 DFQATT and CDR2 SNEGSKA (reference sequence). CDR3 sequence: CSAGRVLGGPFGDTQYF. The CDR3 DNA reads TGCAGTGCCGGCAGGGTGCTCGGAGGGCCCTTCGGAGATACGCAGTATTTT.

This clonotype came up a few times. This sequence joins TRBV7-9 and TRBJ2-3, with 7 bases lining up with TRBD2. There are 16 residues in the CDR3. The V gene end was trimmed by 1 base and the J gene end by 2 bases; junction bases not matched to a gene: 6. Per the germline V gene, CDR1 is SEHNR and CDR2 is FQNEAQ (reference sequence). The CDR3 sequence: CASSLVSSGPTDTQYF. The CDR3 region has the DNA TGTGCCAGCAGCTTAGTGTCTAGCGGACCCACAGATACGCAGTATTTT.

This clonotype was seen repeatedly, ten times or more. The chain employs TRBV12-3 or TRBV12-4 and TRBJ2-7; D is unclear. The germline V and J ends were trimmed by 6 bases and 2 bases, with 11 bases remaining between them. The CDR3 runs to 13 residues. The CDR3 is CASSRSGPYEQYF. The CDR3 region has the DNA TGTGCCAGCAGCCGATCTGGGCCCTACGAGCAGTACTTC.

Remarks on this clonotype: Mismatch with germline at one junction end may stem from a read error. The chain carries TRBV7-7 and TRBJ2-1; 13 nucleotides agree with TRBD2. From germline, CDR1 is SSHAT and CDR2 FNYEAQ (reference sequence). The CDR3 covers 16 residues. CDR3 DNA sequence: TGTGCTAGCAGCCCAGTTACTAGCGGGAGGGCCAATGAGCAGTTCTTC. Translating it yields CASSPVTSGRANEQFF.

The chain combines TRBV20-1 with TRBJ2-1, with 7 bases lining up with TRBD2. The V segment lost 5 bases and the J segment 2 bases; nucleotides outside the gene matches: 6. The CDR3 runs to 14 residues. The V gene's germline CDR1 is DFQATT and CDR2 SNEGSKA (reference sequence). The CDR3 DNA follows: TGCAGTGCTCTAGAGCGGGGCGCCTACAATGAGCAGTTCTTC. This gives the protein CSALERGAYNEQFF.

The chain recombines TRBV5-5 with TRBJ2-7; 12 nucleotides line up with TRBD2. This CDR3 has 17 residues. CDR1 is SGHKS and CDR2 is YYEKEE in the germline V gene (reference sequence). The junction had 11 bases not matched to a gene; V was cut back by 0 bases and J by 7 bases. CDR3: CASSLALRTSGITEQYF. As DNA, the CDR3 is TGTGCCAGCAGCTTGGCACTCCGGACTAGCGGGATTACTGAGCAGTACTTC.

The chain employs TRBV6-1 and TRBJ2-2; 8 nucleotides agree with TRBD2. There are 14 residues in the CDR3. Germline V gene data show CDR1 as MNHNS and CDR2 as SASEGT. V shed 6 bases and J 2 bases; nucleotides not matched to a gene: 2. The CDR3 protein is CASRGTRNTGELFF. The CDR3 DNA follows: TGTGCCAGCAGGGGGACTAGAAACACCGGGGAGCTGTTTTTT.

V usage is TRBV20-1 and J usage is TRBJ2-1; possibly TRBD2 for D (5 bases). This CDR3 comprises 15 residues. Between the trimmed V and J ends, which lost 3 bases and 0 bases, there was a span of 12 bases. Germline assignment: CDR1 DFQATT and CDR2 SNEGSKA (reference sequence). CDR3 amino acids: CSARDPAGSYNEQFF. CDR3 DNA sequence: TGCAGTGCTAGGGACCCCGCGGGCTCCTACAATGAGCAGTTCTTC.

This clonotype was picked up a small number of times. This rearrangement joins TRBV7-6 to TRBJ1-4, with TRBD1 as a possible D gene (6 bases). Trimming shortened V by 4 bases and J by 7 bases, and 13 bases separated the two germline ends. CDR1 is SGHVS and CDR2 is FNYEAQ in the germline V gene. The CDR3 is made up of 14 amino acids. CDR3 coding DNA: TGTGCCAGCAGCTGGGGACACGGAGGTGAAAAACTGTTTTTT. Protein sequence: CASSWGHGGEKLFF.

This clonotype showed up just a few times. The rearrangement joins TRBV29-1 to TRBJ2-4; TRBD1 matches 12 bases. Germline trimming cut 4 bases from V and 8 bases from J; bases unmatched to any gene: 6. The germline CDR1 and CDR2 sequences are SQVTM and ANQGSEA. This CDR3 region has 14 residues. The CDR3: CSVGDRGRRHIQYF. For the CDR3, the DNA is TGCAGCGTTGGGGACAGGGGGCGAAGGCACATTCAGTACTTC.

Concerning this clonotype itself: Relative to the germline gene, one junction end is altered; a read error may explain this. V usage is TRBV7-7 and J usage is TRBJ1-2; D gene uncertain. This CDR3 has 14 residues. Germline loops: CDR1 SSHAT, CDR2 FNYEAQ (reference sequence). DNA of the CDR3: TGTGCTAGCAGCCTGGTGGGCCTCAACTATGGCTACACCTTC. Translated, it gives CASSLVGLNYGYTF.

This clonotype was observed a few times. The CDR3 DNA sequence: TGTGCCAGCAGTTACGCGGGACAGATTGGGGATAGCAATCAGCCCCAGCATTTT. The encoded protein is CASSYAGQIGDSNQPQHF. The chain is built from TRBV6-2 or TRBV6-3 and TRBJ1-5; 7 nucleotides match TRBD1. The CDR3 length is 18 residues. The V segment lost 2 bases and the J segment 0 bases; nucleotides outside the gene matches: 10. Germline values: CDR1 MNHEY, CDR2 SVGEGT.